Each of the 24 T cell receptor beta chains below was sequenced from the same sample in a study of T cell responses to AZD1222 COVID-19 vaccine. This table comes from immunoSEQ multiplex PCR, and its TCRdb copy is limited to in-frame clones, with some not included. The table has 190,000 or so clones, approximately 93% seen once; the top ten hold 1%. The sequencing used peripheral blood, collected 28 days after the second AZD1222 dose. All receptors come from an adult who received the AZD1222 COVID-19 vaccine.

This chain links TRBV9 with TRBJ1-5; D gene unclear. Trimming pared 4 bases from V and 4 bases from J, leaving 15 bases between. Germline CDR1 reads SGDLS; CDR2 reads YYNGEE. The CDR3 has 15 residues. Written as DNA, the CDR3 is TGTGCCAGCAGCTCCTCTGGAGGGAGGAATCAGCCCCAGCATTTT. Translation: CASSSSGGRNQPQHF. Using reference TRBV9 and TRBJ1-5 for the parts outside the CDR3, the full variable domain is DSGVTQTPKHLITATGQRVTLRCSPRSGDLSVYWYQQSLDQGLQFLIQYYNGEERAKGNILERFSAQQFPDLHSELNLSSLELGDSALYFCASSSSGGRNQPQHFGDGTRLSIL.

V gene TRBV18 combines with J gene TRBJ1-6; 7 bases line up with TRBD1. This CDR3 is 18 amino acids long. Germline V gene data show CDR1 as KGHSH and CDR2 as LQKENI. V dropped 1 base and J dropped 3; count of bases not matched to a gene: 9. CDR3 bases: TGTGCCAGCTCACCACGGTCCGGGACAGATTTCTATAATTCACCCCTCCACTTT. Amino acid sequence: CASSPRSGTDFYNSPLHF.

As DNA, the CDR3 is TGTGCCAGCAGTCGACAGGGGGTCCTCTATGGCTACACCTTC. Residues: CASSRQGVLYGYTF. V and J are TRBV2 and TRBJ1-2; 9 nucleotides align to TRBD1. Germline CDR1 is SNHLY and CDR2 is FYNNEI. With 5 bases clipped from V and 4 bases from J, the junction kept 5 bases outside the gene matches. The CDR3 runs to 14 residues.

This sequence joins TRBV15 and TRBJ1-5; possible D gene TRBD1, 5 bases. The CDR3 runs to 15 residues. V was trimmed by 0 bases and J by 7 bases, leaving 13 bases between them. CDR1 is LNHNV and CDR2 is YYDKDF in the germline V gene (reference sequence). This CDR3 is CATSRDLGERQPQHF. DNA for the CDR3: TGTGCCACCAGCAGAGATCTGGGGGAGCGGCAGCCCCAGCATTTT.

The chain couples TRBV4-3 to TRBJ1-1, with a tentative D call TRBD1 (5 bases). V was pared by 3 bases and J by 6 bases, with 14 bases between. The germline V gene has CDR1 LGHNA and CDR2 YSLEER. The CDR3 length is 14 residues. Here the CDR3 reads CASSQDKGSPEAFF. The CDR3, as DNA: TGCGCCAGCAGCCAGGACAAGGGGTCGCCTGAAGCTTTCTTT.

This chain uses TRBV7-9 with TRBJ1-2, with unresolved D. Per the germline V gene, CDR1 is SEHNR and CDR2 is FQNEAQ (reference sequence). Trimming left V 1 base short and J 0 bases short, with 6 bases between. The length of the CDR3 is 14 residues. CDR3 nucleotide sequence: TGTGCCAGCAGCTTAGGACGGACTAACTATGGCTACACCTTC. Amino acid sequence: CASSLGRTNYGYTF.

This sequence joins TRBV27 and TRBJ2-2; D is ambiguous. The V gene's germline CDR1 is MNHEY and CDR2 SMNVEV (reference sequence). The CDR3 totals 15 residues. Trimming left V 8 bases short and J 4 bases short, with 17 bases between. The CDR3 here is CASGFHRRSTGELFF. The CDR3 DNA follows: TGTGCCAGCGGGTTCCACCGAAGGAGCACCGGGGAGCTGTTTTTT.

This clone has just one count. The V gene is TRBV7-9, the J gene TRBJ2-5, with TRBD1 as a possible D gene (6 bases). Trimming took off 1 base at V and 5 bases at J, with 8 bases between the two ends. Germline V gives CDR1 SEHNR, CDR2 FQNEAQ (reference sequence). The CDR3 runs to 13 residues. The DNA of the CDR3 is TGTGCCAGCAGCTTAGTCACAGGGGAGACCCAGTACTTC. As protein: CASSLVTGETQYF.

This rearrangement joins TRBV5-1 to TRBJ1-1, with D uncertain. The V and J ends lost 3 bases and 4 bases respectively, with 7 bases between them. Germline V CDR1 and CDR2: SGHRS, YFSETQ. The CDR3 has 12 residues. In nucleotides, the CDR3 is TGCGCCAGCAGCTCCGCCCCCACTGAAGCTTTCTTT. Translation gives CASSSAPTEAFF. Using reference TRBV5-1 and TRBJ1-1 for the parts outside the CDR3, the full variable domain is KAGVTQTPRYLIKTRGQQVTLSCSPISGHRSVSWYQQTPGQGLQFLFEYFSETQRNKGNFPGRFSGRQFSNSRSEMNVSTLELGDSALYLCASSSAPTEAFFGQGTRLTVV.

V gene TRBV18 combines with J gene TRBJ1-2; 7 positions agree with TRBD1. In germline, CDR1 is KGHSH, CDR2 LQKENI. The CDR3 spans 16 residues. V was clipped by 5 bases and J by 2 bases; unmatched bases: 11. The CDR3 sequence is CASSSPRGHGNYGYTF. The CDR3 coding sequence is TGTGCCAGCTCATCGCCGAGGGGGCATGGAAACTATGGCTACACCTTC.

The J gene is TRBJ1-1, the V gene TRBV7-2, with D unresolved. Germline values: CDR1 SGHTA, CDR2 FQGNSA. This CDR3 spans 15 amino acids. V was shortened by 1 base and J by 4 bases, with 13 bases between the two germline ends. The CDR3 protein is CASSLVPGGTTEAFF. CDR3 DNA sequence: TGTGCCAGCAGCTTAGTCCCGGGAGGAACCACTGAAGCTTTCTTT.

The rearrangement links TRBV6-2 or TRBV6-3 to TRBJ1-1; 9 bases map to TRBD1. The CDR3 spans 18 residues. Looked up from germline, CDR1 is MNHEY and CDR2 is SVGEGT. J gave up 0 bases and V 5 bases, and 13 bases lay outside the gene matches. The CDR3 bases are TGTGCCAGCAGTAGAAATCCGGGACAGGGAGCCATGAACACTGAAGCTTTCTTT. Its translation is CASSRNPGQGAMNTEAFF.

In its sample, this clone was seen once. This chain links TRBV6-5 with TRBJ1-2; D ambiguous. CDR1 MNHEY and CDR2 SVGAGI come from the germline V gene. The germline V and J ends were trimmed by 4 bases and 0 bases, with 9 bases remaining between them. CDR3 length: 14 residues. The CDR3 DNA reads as TGTGCCAGCAGTTCTGATCAGTCTAACTATGGCTACACCTTC. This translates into CASSSDQSNYGYTF.

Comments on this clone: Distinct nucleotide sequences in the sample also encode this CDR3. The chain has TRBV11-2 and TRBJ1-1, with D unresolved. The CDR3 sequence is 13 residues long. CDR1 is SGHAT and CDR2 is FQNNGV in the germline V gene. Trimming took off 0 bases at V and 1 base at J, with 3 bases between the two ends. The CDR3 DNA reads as TGTGCCAGCAGCTTAGACCGGAACACTGAAGCTTTCTTT. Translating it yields CASSLDRNTEAFF.

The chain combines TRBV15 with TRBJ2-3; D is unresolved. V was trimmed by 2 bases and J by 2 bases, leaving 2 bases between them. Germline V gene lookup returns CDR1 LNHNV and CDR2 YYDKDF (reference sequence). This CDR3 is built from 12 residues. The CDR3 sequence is CATSRYTDTQYF. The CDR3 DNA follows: TGTGCCACCAGCAGATACACAGATACGCAGTATTTT.

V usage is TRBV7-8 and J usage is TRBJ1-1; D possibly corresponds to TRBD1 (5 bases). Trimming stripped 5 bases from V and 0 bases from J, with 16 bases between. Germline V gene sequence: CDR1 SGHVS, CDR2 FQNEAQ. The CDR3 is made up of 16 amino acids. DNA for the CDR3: TGTGCCAGCAGCCCCGGGACGGCCCCCATGAACACTGAAGCTTTCTTT. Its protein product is CASSPGTAPMNTEAFF.

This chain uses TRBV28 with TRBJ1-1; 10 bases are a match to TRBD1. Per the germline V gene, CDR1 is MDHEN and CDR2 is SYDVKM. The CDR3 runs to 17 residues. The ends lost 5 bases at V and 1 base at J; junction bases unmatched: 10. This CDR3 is CASSTRGQGVWNTEAFF. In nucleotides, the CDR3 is TGTGCCAGCAGTACCAGAGGACAGGGGGTGTGGAACACTGAAGCTTTCTTT.

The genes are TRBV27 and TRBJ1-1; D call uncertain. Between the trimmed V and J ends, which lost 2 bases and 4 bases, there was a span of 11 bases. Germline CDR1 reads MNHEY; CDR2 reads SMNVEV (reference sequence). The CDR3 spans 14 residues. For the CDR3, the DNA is TGTGCCAGCAGTTTAGGAGGTCCGGGCACTGAAGCTTTCTTT. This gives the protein CASSLGGPGTEAFF.

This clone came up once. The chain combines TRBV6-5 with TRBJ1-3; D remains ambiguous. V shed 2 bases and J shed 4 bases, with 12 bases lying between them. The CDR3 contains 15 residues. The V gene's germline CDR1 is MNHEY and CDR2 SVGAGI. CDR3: CASSYGPGLGNTIYF. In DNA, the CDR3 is TGTGCCAGCAGTTACGGGCCCGGGTTGGGAAACACCATATATTTT.

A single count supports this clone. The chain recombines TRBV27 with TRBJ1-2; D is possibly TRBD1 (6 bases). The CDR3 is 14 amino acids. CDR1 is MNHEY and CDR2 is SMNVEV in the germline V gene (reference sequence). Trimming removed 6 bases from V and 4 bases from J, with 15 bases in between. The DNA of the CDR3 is TGTGCCAGCAGCCCACAGGGATGGAGCTATGGCTACACCTTC. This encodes CASSPQGWSYGYTF.

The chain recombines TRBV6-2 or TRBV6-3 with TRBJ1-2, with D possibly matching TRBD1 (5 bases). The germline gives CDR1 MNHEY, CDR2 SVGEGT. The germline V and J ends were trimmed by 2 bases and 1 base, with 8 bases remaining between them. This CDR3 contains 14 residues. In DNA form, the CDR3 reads TGTGCCAGCAGTTACCACGACAGTAACTATGGCTACACCTTC. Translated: CASSYHDSNYGYTF.

CDR3 coding DNA: TGTGCCAGCAGTCCTGGAACGGAAGGGAGTAAAAGGGCTTTCTTT. Protein sequence: CASSPGTEGSKRAFF. The chain couples TRBV6-5 to TRBJ1-1; no clear D gene. Trimming left V 5 bases short and J 11 bases short, with 24 bases between. This CDR3 has 15 amino acids. Per the germline V gene, CDR1 is MNHEY and CDR2 is SVGAGI.

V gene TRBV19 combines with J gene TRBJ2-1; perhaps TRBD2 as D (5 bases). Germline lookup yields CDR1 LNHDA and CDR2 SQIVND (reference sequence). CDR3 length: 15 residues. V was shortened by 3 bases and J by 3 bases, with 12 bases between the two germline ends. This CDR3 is CASSMPGIGYNEQFF. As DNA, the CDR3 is TGTGCCAGTAGTATGCCGGGGATCGGCTACAATGAGCAGTTCTTC.

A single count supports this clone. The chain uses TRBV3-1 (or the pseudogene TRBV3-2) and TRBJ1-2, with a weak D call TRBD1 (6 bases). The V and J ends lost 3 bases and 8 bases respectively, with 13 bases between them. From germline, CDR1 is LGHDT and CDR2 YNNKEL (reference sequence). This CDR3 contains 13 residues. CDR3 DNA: TGTGCCAGCAGCCAGCAGGGGTATGAGGGCTACACCTTC. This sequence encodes CASSQQGYEGYTF.